This T cell receptor (beta chain) was obtained from a study of multiple sclerosis patients with progressive multifocal leukoencephalopathy. The time point was: before natalizumab initiation. Clones were sequenced by immunoSEQ multiplex PCR, and TCRdb holds only the in-frame ones, with some missing. This sample has roughly 28,000 clones, with more than 75% found just once. The germline V and J ends were trimmed by 2 bases and 1 base, with 9 bases remaining between them. This CDR3 contains 15 residues. Germline V gives CDR1 LNHNV, CDR2 YYDKDF (reference sequence). The receptor comes from a human donor with multiple sclerosis. The V and J genes are TRBV15 and TRBJ1-5; TRBD1 is a possible D gene (5 bases). The source material was PBMCs. CDR3 region: CATSRSGPSNQPQHF. DNA of the CDR3: TGTGCCACCAGCAGATCGGGACCGAGCAATCAGCCCCAGCATTTT. Together with reference TRBV15 and TRBJ1-5, the CDR3 gives the full variable domain: DAMVIQNPRYQVTQFGKPVTLSCSQTLNHNVMYWYQQKSSQAPKLLFHYYDKDFNNEADTPDNFQSRRPNTSFCFLDIRSPGLGDTAMYLCATSRSGPSNQPQHFGDGTRLSIL.